Below are 32 T cell receptor beta chains sequenced from a single sample in a study of T cell responses to AZD1222 COVID-19 vaccine. This table comes from immunoSEQ multiplex PCR, and its TCRdb copy is limited to in-frame clones, with some not included. The sample lists about 130,000 clones; 90% to 95% were seen once. The sequencing here drew on peripheral blood, taken on day 0 of AZD1222 vaccination. The source of these receptors is an adult in good health.

The rearrangement links TRBV29-1 to TRBJ2-2; D call uncertain. This CDR3 spans 13 amino acids. CDR1 is SQVTM and CDR2 is ANQGSEA in the germline V gene. Trimming left V 2 bases short and J 8 bases short, with 12 bases between. The CDR3 DNA reads as TGCAGCGTTGAATATCAGTTGGGTGGGGAGCTGTTTTTT. Translated: CSVEYQLGGELFF.

A single count supports this clone. This sequence joins TRBV18 and TRBJ2-2; no clear D. The CDR3 is 16 amino acids. V shed 3 bases and J shed 0 bases, with 11 bases lying between them. Germline V gene sequence: CDR1 KGHSH, CDR2 LQKENI. CDR3 nucleotides: TGTGCCAGCTCACCCCCGAAGGCGGCGAACACCGGGGAGCTGTTTTTT. Its translation is CASSPPKAANTGELFF. The full variable domain, in which reference TRBV18 and TRBJ2-2 provide the parts outside the CDR3, is NAGVMQNPRHLVRRRGQEARLRCSPMKGHSHVYWYRQLPEEGLKFMVYLQKENIIDESGMPKERFSAEFPKEGPSILRIQQVVRGDSAAYFCASSPPKAANTGELFFGEGSRLTVL.

The chain recombines TRBV12-5 with TRBJ2-2; D not certain. Germline V gene lookup returns CDR1 LGHNT and CDR2 FRNRAP. V gave up 3 bases and J gave up 5 bases, with 13 bases separating them. This CDR3 region has 15 residues. The CDR3 nucleotides are TGTGCTAGTGGTTTCCGGTCTTTCTTAACCGGGGAGCTGTTTTTT. Translated: CASGFRSFLTGELFF.

The chain has TRBV11-3 and TRBJ2-2; 11 bases are shared with TRBD1. J lost 4 bases, V lost 5 bases, and 0 bases had no gene match. Per the germline V gene, CDR1 is SGHNT and CDR2 is YENEEA. This CDR3 has 14 amino acids. Written as DNA, the CDR3 is TGTGCCAGCAGCGGGACAGGGGGCACCGGGGAGCTGTTTTTT. It codes for CASSGTGGTGELFF.

The V gene is TRBV19, the J gene TRBJ2-7, with 10 bases fitting TRBD1. The V segment lost 4 bases and the J segment 0 bases; nucleotides outside the gene matches: 6. Germline CDR1 and CDR2: LNHDA and SQIVND (reference sequence). The CDR3 has 16 residues. CDR3 nucleotide sequence: TGTGCCAGTAGTAACCCGGGACAGGGGAACTCCTACGAGCAGTACTTC. It translates to CASSNPGQGNSYEQYF. Full variable domain (remainder filled in from reference TRBV19 and TRBJ2-7): DGGITQSPKYLFRKEGQNVTLSCEQNLNHDAMYWYRQDPGQGLRLIYYSQIVNDFQKGDIAEGYSVSREKKESFPLTVTSAQKNPTAFYLCASSNPGQGNSYEQYFGPGTRLTVT.

The V call is TRBV25-1, the J call TRBJ1-4, with D possibly being TRBD1 (5 bases). The CDR3 is 14 amino acids. The V end lost 6 bases, the J end lost 8 bases, and 16 bases lay between the germline ends. Looked up from germline, CDR1 is MGHDK and CDR2 is SYGVNS. The CDR3 region has the DNA TGTGCCAGCAGCCAGGCAGGAGGGGTCGAAAAACTGTTTTTT. This gives the protein CASSQAGGVEKLFF.

CDR3 in DNA: TGCGCCAGCAGCCAAGGGGGGATAAGGAGGTACCAGGGGGCCTACGAGCAGTACTTC. Its protein is CASSQGGIRRYQGAYEQYF. The chain has TRBV4-1 and TRBJ2-7; 7 bases align to TRBD1. V dropped 1 base and J dropped 2; count of bases not matched to a gene: 17. CDR3 length equals 19 residues. CDR1 and CDR2 (germline): MGHRA, YSYEKL.

The CDR3 nucleotides are TGTGCCAGCAGCCTTGGGTTAGGAAACACCATATATTTT. This translates into CASSLGLGNTIYF. The V and J genes are TRBV7-3 and TRBJ1-3, with no clear D. Germline V gene sequence: CDR1 SGHTA, CDR2 FQGTGA. This CDR3 comprises 13 residues. Trimming removed 5 bases from V and 4 bases from J, with 9 bases in between.

The chain is built from TRBV12-5 and TRBJ2-7; TRBD2 might be the D (5 bases). Germline CDR1 is LGHNT and CDR2 is FRNRAP. The V gene lost 3 bases and the J gene lost 2 bases, with 8 bases spanning the gap. The CDR3 has 13 residues. CDR3 in amino acids: CASGFAGTYEQYF. As DNA, the CDR3 is TGTGCTAGTGGTTTCGCCGGGACCTACGAGCAGTACTTC.

The CDR3 DNA follows: TGTGCCAGCGAGAGGTCAGGGGGACGAGGCTACACCTTC. Translated: CASERSGGRGYTF. This sequence joins TRBV9 and TRBJ1-2; TRBD1 matches at 7 bases. This CDR3 comprises 13 residues. Germline loops: CDR1 SGDLS, CDR2 YYNGEE. V gave up 7 bases and J gave up 8 bases; unmatched junction bases: 11.

The chain recombines TRBV6-2 or TRBV6-3 with TRBJ1-2; no reliable D call. CDR3 size: 15 residues. Deletions cut 2 bases from V and 8 bases from J, with 18 bases between. Germline CDR1 is MNHEY and CDR2 is SVGEGT. The CDR3 protein is CASSYRLDGYGGYTF. CDR3 nucleotides: TGTGCCAGCAGTTACAGGCTTGATGGATATGGGGGCTACACCTTC.

Only a few counts were recorded for this clone. For the CDR3, the DNA is TGTGCCAGCAGATTGACTAGCGGGGCTTACAATGAGCAGTTCTTC. Protein sequence: CASRLTSGAYNEQFF. The genes are TRBV2 and TRBJ2-1, with 11 positions matching TRBD2. The length of the CDR3 is 15 residues. V gave up 6 bases and J gave up 4 bases; unmatched junction bases: 5. CDR1 SNHLY and CDR2 FYNNEI come from the germline V gene.

V is TRBV5-4 and J is TRBJ2-2; 8 positions agree with TRBD2. This CDR3 comprises 18 residues. Germline V gene sequence: CDR1 SGHNT, CDR2 YYREEE (reference sequence). V was pared by 9 bases and J by 2 bases, with 18 bases of the junction left unmatched. The CDR3 sequence is CAIREGRGAGVNTGELFF. DNA for the CDR3: TGTGCCATCCGGGAGGGGAGGGGAGCGGGAGTAAACACCGGGGAGCTGTTTTTT.

This clone has a single count. The V call is TRBV19, the J call TRBJ1-1; no reliable D call. V was pared by 1 base and J by 12 bases, with 12 bases between. The CDR3 runs 12 residues. The germline CDR1 and CDR2 sequences are LNHDA and SQIVND (reference sequence). CDR3 sequence (DNA): TGTGCCAGTAGTATAGGGTGGAGTGGAACTTTCTTT. Translating gives CASSIGWSGTFF. The complete variable domain, with remaining parts taken from reference TRBV19 and TRBJ1-1, reads DGGITQSPKYLFRKEGQNVTLSCEQNLNHDAMYWYRQDPGQGLRLIYYSQIVNDFQKGDIAEGYSVSREKKESFPLTVTSAQKNPTAFYLCASSIGWSGTFFGQGTRLTVV.

The chain carries TRBV13 and TRBJ2-6; D gene uncertain. Trimming cost V 1 base and J 4 bases, with 11 bases left between them. Germline assignment: CDR1 PRHDT and CDR2 FYEKMQ (reference sequence). CDR3 size: 16 residues. The CDR3 region is CASSLEGTTGANVLTF. The CDR3 DNA reads TGTGCCAGCAGCTTAGAGGGTACTACAGGGGCCAACGTCCTGACTTTC.

The chain joins TRBV5-6 to TRBJ1-4, with D unclear. This CDR3 has 15 residues. The ends were cut back, 5 bases at V and 5 bases at J, with 16 bases in the middle. CDR1 is SGHDT and CDR2 is YYEEEE in the germline V gene. The CDR3 reads CASRNWGQGNEKLFF. The DNA for the CDR3 is TGTGCCAGCAGGAACTGGGGTCAAGGGAATGAAAAACTGTTTTTT.

The chain recombines TRBV27 with TRBJ1-5; no definite D call. The ends were cut back, 6 bases at V and 2 bases at J, with 14 bases in the middle. The CDR3 length is 15 residues. Germline V gene lookup returns CDR1 MNHEY and CDR2 SMNVEV (reference sequence). The CDR3 region is CASRGFGGRNQPQHF. CDR3 bases: TGTGCCAGCAGGGGGTTCGGTGGCCGCAATCAGCCCCAGCATTTT.

This chain connects TRBV30 to TRBJ2-2, with TRBD1 matching 8 bases. This CDR3 is 16 amino acids long. Germline V CDR1 and CDR2: GTSNPN, SVGIG (reference sequence). With V trimmed by 0 bases and J by 5 bases, 8 bases remained unmatched. CDR3 protein: CAWSVLQGARTGELFF. The CDR3 DNA follows: TGTGCCTGGAGTGTTCTCCAGGGGGCGCGTACCGGGGAGCTGTTTTTT.

This chain uses TRBV19 with TRBJ1-3, with D uncertain. The germline V gene has CDR1 LNHDA and CDR2 SQIVND (reference sequence). The CDR3 totals 14 residues. Trimming stripped 2 bases from V and 8 bases from J, with 13 bases between. CDR3 DNA: TGTGCCAGTAGTATAACGAAGGAAGGTCACACCATATATTTT. It encodes CASSITKEGHTIYF.

The chain is built from TRBV29-1 and TRBJ1-5; D is unclear. The CDR3 has 13 residues. Trimming removed 7 bases at V and 7 bases at J, with 17 bases between. Looked up from germline, CDR1 is SQVTM and CDR2 is ANQGSEA. The CDR3 DNA reads TGCAGCGCCCGGGAGGGCGTGGGGCAGCCCCAGCATTTT. Protein product: CSAREGVGQPQHF.

The V call is TRBV9, the J call TRBJ1-1, with 7 bases lining up with TRBD1. Unmatched junction bases numbered 6, after V lost 3 bases and J lost 4 bases. The CDR3 consists of 14 residues. Germline loops: CDR1 SGDLS, CDR2 YYNGEE. The CDR3 reads CASSGQGFATEAFF. The DNA for the CDR3 is TGTGCCAGCAGCGGACAGGGCTTCGCCACTGAAGCTTTCTTT.

The chain is built from TRBV5-6 and TRBJ2-1; D is undetermined. Trimming removed 4 bases from V and 0 bases from J, with 14 bases in between. The CDR3 is made up of 16 amino acids. The germline gives CDR1 SGHDT, CDR2 YYEEEE. The CDR3 is CASSAIGASSYNEQFF. CDR3 DNA: TGTGCCAGCAGCGCCATCGGCGCTAGCTCCTACAATGAGCAGTTCTTC.

This clone was found once. This chain joins TRBV7-9 and TRBJ1-6; 8 positions agree with TRBD1. Germline CDR1 reads SEHNR; CDR2 reads FQNEAQ (reference sequence). After removal of 3 bases from V and 8 bases from J, the junction contained 3 bases not matched to a gene. CDR3 size: 14 residues. The CDR3 DNA sequence: TGTGCCAGCAGCTTCGGACAGGGAGATTCACCCCTCCACTTT. Amino acids: CASSFGQGDSPLHF.

J is TRBJ2-2 and V is TRBV5-4; the D is unclear. This CDR3 contains 14 residues. The germline V gene encodes CDR1 SGHNT and CDR2 YYREEE (reference sequence). V was pared by 3 bases and J by 5 bases, with 11 bases between. CDR3 in amino acids: CASSSILPTGELFF. The CDR3 DNA reads as TGTGCCAGCAGCTCGATCCTGCCTACCGGGGAGCTGTTTTTT.

This clone has more than one count but fewer than ten. This chain uses TRBV24-1 with TRBJ1-1, with no clear D. Germline values: CDR1 KGHDR, CDR2 SFDVKD. V shed 2 bases and J shed 5 bases, with 8 bases lying between them. This CDR3 spans 13 amino acids. The CDR3 nucleotides are TGTGCCACCAGTGATTCGGTGGGGACTGAAGCTTTCTTT. Amino acids: CATSDSVGTEAFF.

J is TRBJ1-3 and V is TRBV10-3; D is ambiguous. The length of the CDR3 is 13 residues. Germline V gene data show CDR1 as ENHRY and CDR2 as SYGVKD. V shed 0 bases and J shed 4 bases, with 4 bases lying between them. The CDR3 reads CAISESVGNTIYF. The CDR3 coding sequence is TGTGCCATCAGTGAGTCCGTCGGAAACACCATATATTTT.

The chain uses TRBV10-3 and TRBJ2-1; D remains ambiguous. The CDR3 covers 15 residues. V lost 3 bases to trimming and J lost 2 bases, with 11 bases between them. Per the germline V gene, CDR1 is ENHRY and CDR2 is SYGVKD. CDR3: CAISDDLITYNEQFF. The CDR3 DNA follows: TGTGCCATCAGTGATGACTTAATCACCTACAATGAGCAGTTCTTC.

V and J are TRBV7-8 and TRBJ1-3, with unresolved D. With 5 bases removed from V and 4 bases from J, the gap between germline ends came to 12 bases. The CDR3 runs to 14 residues. Per germline, CDR1 SGHVS and CDR2 FQNEAQ. CDR3 nucleotides: TGTGCCAGCAGCCAGCGGTTGACAGGAAACACCATATATTTT. It yields the protein CASSQRLTGNTIYF.

This chain uses TRBV18 with TRBJ2-3, with 10 bases aligning to TRBD2. The CDR3 has 15 amino acids. With V trimmed by 3 bases and J by 8 bases, 8 bases remained unmatched. Germline assignment: CDR1 KGHSH and CDR2 LQKENI. The CDR3 spells CASSPGTSASGTQYF. The CDR3 nucleotides are TGTGCCAGCTCACCCGGGACTAGCGCCTCGGGTACGCAGTATTTT.

The gene calls are TRBV10-3 and TRBJ1-4, with 9 positions matching TRBD1. V was pared by 0 bases and J by 8 bases, with 1 base of the junction left unmatched. Germline values: CDR1 ENHRY, CDR2 SYGVKD. This CDR3 has 14 amino acids. CDR3 coding DNA: TGTGCCATCAGTGAGTCGACAGGGGGGGAAAAACTGTTTTTT. It encodes CAISESTGGEKLFF.

The V gene is TRBV18, the J gene TRBJ1-1; no definite D call. V lost 2 bases to trimming and J lost 1 base, with 11 bases between them. This CDR3 has 15 residues. The germline V gene has CDR1 KGHSH and CDR2 LQKENI. Here the CDR3 reads CASSPSRGGNTEAFF. The CDR3 DNA follows: TGTGCCAGCTCACCATCCCGGGGAGGGAACACTGAAGCTTTCTTT.

This clone was detected only once. This chain joins TRBV30 and TRBJ1-1; D is uncertain. Trimming took off 3 bases at V and 10 bases at J, with 9 bases between the two ends. The CDR3 has 10 amino acids. Germline V gene lookup returns CDR1 GTSNPN and CDR2 SVGIG (reference sequence). This chain's CDR3 is CAWRRIGAFF. CDR3 sequence (DNA): TGTGCCTGGAGGAGGATTGGAGCTTTCTTT.